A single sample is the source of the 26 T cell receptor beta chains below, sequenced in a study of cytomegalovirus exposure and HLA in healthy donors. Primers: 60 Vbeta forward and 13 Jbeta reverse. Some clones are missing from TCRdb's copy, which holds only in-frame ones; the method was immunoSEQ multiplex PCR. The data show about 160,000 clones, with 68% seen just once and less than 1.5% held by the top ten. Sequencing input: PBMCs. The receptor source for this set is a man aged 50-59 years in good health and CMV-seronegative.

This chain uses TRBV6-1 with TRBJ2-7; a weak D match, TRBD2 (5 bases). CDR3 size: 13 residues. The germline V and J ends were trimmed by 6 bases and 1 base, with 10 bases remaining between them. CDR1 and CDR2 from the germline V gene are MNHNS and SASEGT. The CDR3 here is CASRPEDSYEQYF. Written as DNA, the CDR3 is TGTGCCAGCAGACCGGAGGATTCCTACGAGCAGTACTTC.

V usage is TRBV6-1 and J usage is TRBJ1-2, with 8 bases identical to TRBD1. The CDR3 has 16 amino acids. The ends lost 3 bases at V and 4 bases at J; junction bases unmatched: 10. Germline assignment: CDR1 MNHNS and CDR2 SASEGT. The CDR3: CASSETWTGLIYGYTF. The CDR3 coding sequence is TGTGCCAGCAGTGAGACGTGGACAGGGCTCATCTATGGCTACACCTTC.

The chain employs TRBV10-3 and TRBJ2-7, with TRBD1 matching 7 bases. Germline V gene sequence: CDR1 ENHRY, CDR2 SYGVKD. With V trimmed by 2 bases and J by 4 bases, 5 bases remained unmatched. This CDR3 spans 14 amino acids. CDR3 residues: CAISEQGEIYEQYF. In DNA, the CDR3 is TGTGCCATCAGTGAGCAGGGGGAGATTTACGAGCAGTACTTC.

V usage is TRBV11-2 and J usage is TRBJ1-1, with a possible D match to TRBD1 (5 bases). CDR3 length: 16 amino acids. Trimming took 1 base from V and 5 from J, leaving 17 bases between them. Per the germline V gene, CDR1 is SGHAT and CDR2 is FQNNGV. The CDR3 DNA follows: TGTGCCAGCAGCTTAGTGATATCCCAGGACACGACTGAAGCTTTCTTT. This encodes CASSLVISQDTTEAFF.

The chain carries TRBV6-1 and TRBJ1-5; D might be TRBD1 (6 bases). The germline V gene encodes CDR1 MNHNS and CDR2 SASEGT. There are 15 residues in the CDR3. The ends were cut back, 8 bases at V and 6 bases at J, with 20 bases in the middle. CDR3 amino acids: CASGGAGKVTQPQHF. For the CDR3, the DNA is TGTGCCAGCGGGGGGGCGGGGAAGGTGACTCAGCCCCAGCATTTT.

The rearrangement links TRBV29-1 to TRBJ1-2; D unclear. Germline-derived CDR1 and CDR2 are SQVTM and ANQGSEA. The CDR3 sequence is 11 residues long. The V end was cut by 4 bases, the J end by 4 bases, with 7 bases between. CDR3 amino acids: CSVGDIYGYTF. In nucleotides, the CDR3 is TGCAGCGTTGGAGACATCTATGGCTACACCTTC.

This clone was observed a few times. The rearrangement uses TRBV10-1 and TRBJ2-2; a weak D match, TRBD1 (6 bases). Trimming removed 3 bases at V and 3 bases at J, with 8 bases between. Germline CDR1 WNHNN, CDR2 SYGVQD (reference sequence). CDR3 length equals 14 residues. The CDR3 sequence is CASSDRGDTGELFF. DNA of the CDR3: TGCGCCAGCAGTGACAGGGGAGACACCGGGGAGCTGTTTTTT.

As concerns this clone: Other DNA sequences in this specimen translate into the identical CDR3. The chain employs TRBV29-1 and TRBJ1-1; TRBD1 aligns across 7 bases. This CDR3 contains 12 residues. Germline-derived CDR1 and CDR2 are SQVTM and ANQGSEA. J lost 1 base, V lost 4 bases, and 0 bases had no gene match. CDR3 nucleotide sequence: TGCAGCGTTGGACAGGGGAACACTGAAGCTTTCTTT. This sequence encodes CSVGQGNTEAFF.

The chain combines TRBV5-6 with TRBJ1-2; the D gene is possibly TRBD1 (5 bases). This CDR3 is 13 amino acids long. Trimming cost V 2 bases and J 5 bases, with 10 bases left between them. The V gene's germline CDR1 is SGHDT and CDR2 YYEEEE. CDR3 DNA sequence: TGTGCCAGCAGCTTTGACAGCCCGTATGGCTACACCTTC. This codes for CASSFDSPYGYTF. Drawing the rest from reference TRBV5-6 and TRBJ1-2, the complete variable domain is DAGVTQSPTHLIKTRGQQVTLRCSPKSGHDTVSWYQQALGQGPQFIFQYYEEEERQRGNFPDRFSGHQFPNYSSELNVNALLLGDSALYLCASSFDSPYGYTFGSGTRLTVV.

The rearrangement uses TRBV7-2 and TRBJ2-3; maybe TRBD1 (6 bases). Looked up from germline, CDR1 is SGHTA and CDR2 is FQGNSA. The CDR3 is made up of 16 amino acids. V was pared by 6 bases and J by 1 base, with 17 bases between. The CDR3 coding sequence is TGTGCCAGCAGTTCATCTCTGGGGGCCGGCACAGATACGCAGTATTTT. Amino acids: CASSSSLGAGTDTQYF.

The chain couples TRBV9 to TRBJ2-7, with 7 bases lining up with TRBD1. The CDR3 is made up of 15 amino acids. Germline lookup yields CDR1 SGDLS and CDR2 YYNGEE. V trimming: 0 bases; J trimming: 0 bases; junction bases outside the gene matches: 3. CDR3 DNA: TGTGCCAGCAGCGTAGGGGGACAGAGCTCCTACGAGCAGTACTTC. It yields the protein CASSVGGQSSYEQYF. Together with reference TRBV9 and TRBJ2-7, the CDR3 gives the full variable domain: DSGVTQTPKHLITATGQRVTLRCSPRSGDLSVYWYQQSLDQGLQFLIQYYNGEERAKGNILERFSAQQFPDLHSELNLSSLELGDSALYFCASSVGGQSSYEQYFGPGTRLTVT.

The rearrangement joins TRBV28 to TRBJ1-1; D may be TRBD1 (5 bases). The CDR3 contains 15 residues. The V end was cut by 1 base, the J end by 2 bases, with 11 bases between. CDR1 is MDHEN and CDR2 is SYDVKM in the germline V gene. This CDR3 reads CASSLLTALNTEAFF. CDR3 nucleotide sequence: TGTGCCAGCAGTTTATTGACAGCGCTTAACACTGAAGCTTTCTTT.

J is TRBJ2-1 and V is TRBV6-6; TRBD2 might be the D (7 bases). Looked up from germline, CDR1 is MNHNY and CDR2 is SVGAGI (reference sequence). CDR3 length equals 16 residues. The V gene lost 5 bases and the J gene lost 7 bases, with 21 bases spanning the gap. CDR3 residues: CASSPPGRGPGNEQFF. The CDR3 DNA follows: TGTGCCAGCAGTCCCCCTGGGCGGGGGCCCGGGAATGAGCAGTTCTTC.

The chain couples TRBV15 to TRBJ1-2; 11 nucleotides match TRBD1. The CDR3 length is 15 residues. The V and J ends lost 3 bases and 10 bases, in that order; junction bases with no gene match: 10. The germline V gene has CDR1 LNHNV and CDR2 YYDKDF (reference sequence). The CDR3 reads CATSRSTGQGVFYTF. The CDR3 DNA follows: TGTGCCACCAGCAGGTCTACGGGACAGGGGGTTTTCTACACCTTC.

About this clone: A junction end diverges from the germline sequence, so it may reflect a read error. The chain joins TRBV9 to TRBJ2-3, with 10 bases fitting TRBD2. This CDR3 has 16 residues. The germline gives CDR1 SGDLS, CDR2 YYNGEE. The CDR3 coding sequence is TGTGCCAGCAGCGTGGGGCTAGCGGGGGCAGGGGATACGCAATATTTT. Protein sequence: CASSVGLAGAGDTQYF.

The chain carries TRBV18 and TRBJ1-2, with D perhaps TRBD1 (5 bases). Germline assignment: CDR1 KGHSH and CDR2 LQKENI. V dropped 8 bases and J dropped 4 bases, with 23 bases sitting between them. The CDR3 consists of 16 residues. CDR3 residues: CASPWLDRLVLYGYTF. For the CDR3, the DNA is TGTGCCAGCCCATGGCTAGACAGACTTGTTCTCTATGGCTACACCTTC.

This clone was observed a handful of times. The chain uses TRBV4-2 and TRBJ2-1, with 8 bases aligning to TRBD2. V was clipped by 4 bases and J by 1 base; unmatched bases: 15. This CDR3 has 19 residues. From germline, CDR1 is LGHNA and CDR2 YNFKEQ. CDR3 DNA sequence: TGTGCCAGCAGCCCCACCGGCCCCCCGGGGGGGGAGTCCTACAATGAGCAGTTCTTC. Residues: CASSPTGPPGGESYNEQFF.

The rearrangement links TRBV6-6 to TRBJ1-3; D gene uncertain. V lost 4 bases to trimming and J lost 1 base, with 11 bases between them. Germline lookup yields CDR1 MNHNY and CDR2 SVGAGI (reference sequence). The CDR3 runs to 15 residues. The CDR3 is CASSSYSGSGNTIYF. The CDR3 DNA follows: TGTGCCAGCAGTTCATACTCGGGGTCTGGAAACACCATATATTTT.

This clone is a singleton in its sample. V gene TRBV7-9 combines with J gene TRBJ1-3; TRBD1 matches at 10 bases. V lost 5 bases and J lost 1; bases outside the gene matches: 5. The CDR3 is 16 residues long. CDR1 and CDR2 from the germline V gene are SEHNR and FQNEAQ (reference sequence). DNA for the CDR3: TGTGCCAGCAGCCCCGGGACAGGGGCTTCTGGAAACACCATATATTTT. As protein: CASSPGTGASGNTIYF. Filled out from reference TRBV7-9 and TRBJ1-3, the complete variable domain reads DTGVSQNPRHKITKRGQNVTFRCDPISEHNRLYWYRQTLGQGPEFLTYFQNEAQLEKSRLLSDRFSAERPKGSFSTLEIQRTEQGDSAMYLCASSPGTGASGNTIYFGEGSWLTVV.

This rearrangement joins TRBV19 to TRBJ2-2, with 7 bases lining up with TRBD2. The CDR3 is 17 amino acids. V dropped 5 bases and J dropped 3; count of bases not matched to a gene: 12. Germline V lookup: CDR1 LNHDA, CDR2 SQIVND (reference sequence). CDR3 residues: CASSPRGAGEYTGELFF. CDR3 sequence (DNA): TGTGCCAGTAGTCCCCGCGGGGCGGGGGAGTACACCGGGGAGCTGTTTTTT.

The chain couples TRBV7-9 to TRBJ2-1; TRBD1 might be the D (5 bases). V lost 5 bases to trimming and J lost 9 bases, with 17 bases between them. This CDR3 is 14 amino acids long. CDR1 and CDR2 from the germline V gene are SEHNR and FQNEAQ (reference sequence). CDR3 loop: CASSPQGLTLEQFF. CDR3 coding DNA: TGTGCCAGCAGCCCCCAGGGTCTGACCCTTGAGCAGTTCTTC.

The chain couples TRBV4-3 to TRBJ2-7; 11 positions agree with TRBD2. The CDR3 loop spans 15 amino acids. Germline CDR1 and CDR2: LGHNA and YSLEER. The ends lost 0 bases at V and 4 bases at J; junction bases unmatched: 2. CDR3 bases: TGCGCCAGCAGCCAAGAGGGACTAGCGGCGTACGAGCAGTACTTC. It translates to CASSQEGLAAYEQYF.

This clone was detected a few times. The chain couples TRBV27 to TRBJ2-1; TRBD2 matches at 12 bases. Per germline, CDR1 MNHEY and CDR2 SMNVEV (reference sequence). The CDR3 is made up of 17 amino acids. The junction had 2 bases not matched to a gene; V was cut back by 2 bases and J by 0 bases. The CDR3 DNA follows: TGTGCCAGCAGTTTACGGACTAGCGGGATCTCCTACAATGAGCAGTTCTTC. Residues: CASSLRTSGISYNEQFF.

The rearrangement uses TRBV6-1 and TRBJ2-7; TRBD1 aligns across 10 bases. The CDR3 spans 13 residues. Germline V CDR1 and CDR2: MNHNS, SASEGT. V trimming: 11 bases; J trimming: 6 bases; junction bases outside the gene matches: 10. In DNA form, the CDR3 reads TGTGCCTTGAGTCGCGACAGGGGGCTCGAGCAGTACTTC. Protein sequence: CALSRDRGLEQYF.

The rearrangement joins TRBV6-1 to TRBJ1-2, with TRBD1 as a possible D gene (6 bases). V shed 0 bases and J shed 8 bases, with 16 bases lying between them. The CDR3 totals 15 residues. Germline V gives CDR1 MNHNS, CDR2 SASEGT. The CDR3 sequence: CASSEALQGSYGYTF. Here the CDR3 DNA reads TGTGCCAGCAGTGAAGCGCTACAGGGATCCTACGGCTACACCTTC.

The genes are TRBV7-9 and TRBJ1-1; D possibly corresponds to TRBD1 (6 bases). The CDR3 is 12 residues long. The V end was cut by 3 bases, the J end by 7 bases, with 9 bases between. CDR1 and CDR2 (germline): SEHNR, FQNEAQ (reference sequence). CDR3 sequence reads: CASSFGQFEAFF. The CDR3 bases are TGTGCCAGCAGCTTCGGACAGTTTGAAGCTTTCTTT. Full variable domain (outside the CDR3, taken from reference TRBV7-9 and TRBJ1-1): DTGVSQNPRHKITKRGQNVTFRCDPISEHNRLYWYRQTLGQGPEFLTYFQNEAQLEKSRLLSDRFSAERPKGSFSTLEIQRTEQGDSAMYLCASSFGQFEAFFGQGTRLTVV.